These 15 T cell receptor beta chains were sequenced from one sample in a study of shared clonotypes between healthy human individuals. Data came from immunoSEQ multiplex PCR; TCRdb stores just in-frame clones and leaves some out. The table shows 550,000 to 850,000 clones, with 74% occurring only once. Sequencing input: memory CD4+ T cells sorted from blood. Subset indicated: CD45RA-negative fraction. The source of these receptors is a woman aged 25 to 45 in good health.

This sequence joins TRBV9 and TRBJ2-1; no definite D call. This CDR3 region has 13 residues. V gave up 6 bases and J gave up 0 bases, with 7 bases separating them. Germline V gives CDR1 SGDLS, CDR2 YYNGEE. Here the CDR3 reads CASNDYSYNEQFF. Here the CDR3 DNA reads TGTGCCAGCAATGATTACTCCTACAATGAGCAGTTCTTC.

This clone was observed a handful of times. The CDR3: CASSRTGLSTDTQYF. CDR3 DNA: TGTGCCAGCAGTCGGACAGGGCTTAGCACAGATACGCAGTATTTT. This chain connects TRBV6-1 to TRBJ2-3; TRBD1 aligns across 8 bases. This CDR3 is built from 15 residues. V dropped 5 bases and J dropped 0; count of bases not matched to a gene: 4. Germline V lookup: CDR1 MNHNS, CDR2 SASEGT.

The V call is TRBV11-2, the J call TRBJ2-6; D remains ambiguous. CDR3 length equals 19 residues. Per the germline V gene, CDR1 is SGHAT and CDR2 is FQNNGV. V was trimmed by 5 bases and J by 0 bases, leaving 20 bases between them. The CDR3, as DNA: TGTGCCAGCAGCGACCCAATTGGGGAACGATACTCTGGGGCCAACGTCCTGACTTTC. This codes for CASSDPIGERYSGANVLTF.

The rearrangement joins TRBV7-9 to TRBJ2-3, with D possibly TRBD1 on 6 matching bases. The V gene lost 6 bases and the J gene lost 5 bases, with 15 bases spanning the gap. CDR1 SEHNR and CDR2 FQNEAQ come from the germline V gene (reference sequence). The CDR3 length is 14 residues. The CDR3 here is CASRPNRVVDTQYF. The CDR3 DNA is TGTGCCAGCAGGCCAAACAGGGTTGTAGATACGCAGTATTTT.

The chain has TRBV29-1 and TRBJ2-1; 10 bases are a match to TRBD2. This CDR3 comprises 13 residues. After removal of 6 bases from V and 8 bases from J, the junction contained 7 bases not matched to a gene. The germline V gene has CDR1 SQVTM and CDR2 ANQGSEA. CDR3 loop: CSVVTSGLYEQFF. As DNA, the CDR3 is TGCAGCGTAGTGACTAGCGGGTTATATGAGCAGTTCTTC.

This chain links TRBV5-6 with TRBJ2-7, with a weak D call TRBD2 (6 bases). The germline CDR1 and CDR2 sequences are SGHDT and YYEEEE. This CDR3 has 14 amino acids. V lost 4 bases and J 3 bases, leaving 14 bases between the germline ends. CDR3 sequence: CASSPGLGGYEQYF. CDR3 nucleotide sequence: TGTGCCAGCAGCCCAGGTCTGGGGGGCTACGAGCAGTACTTC.

This chain uses TRBV2 with TRBJ1-5; no definite D call. The CDR3 is made up of 12 amino acids. Between the trimmed V and J ends, which lost 7 bases and 4 bases, there was a span of 8 bases. Germline V gene lookup returns CDR1 SNHLY and CDR2 FYNNEI. CDR3: CASMAPNQPQHF. CDR3 nucleotides: TGTGCCAGCATGGCCCCAAATCAGCCCCAGCATTTT.

The chain employs TRBV6-6 and TRBJ2-5; D is undetermined. CDR1 MNHNY and CDR2 SVGAGI come from the germline V gene (reference sequence). This CDR3 has 12 amino acids. The V end was cut by 2 bases, the J end by 6 bases, with 7 bases between. The DNA for the CDR3 is TGTGCCAGCAGTTACGGCGCCCAGACCCAGTACTTC. Protein sequence: CASSYGAQTQYF.

The chain joins TRBV12-5 to TRBJ2-3; the D is unclear. The CDR3 runs 17 residues. Germline V lookup: CDR1 LGHNT, CDR2 FRNRAP. V was shortened by 2 bases and J by 1 base, with 16 bases between the two germline ends. The CDR3 region is CASGLSGIGARTDTQYF. In nucleotides, the CDR3 is TGTGCTAGTGGTTTGAGTGGGATCGGAGCTCGCACAGATACGCAGTATTTT.

This clone was observed a handful of times. The gene calls are TRBV7-9 and TRBJ2-5; the match to TRBD2 covers 7 bases. This CDR3 contains 16 residues. The trim removed 4 bases at V and 5 bases at J, leaving 13 bases unmatched. CDR1 is SEHNR, CDR2 FQNEAQ, per germline (reference sequence). The CDR3 loop is CASSSGGSGARETQYF. CDR3 coding DNA: TGTGCCAGCAGCTCCGGGGGGAGCGGGGCGAGGGAGACCCAGTACTTC.

The chain employs TRBV19 and TRBJ2-7, with TRBD2 matching over 13 bases. The V gene end was trimmed by 4 bases and the J gene end by 13 bases; junction bases not matched to a gene: 10. Germline V gene lookup returns CDR1 LNHDA and CDR2 SQIVND (reference sequence). The CDR3 totals 14 residues. In DNA form, the CDR3 reads TGTGCCAGTAGTACAGGACTAGCGGGAGCAACAGGATACTTC. This codes for CASSTGLAGATGYF.

The chain combines TRBV28 with TRBJ2-3; 10 nucleotides agree with TRBD1. Germline V gene sequence: CDR1 MDHEN, CDR2 SYDVKM. There are 13 residues in the CDR3. The junction had 8 bases not matched to a gene; V was cut back by 3 bases and J by 14 bases. The CDR3 spells CASSLSGQGVTYF. CDR3 nucleotides: TGTGCCAGCAGTTTGTCTGGACAGGGGGTGACGTATTTT.

This clone was counted a single time. The chain recombines TRBV7-2 with TRBJ1-2; D may be TRBD1 (5 bases). Trimming took 5 bases from V and 0 from J, leaving 7 bases between them. The length of the CDR3 is 13 residues. The germline V gene encodes CDR1 SGHTA and CDR2 FQGNSA. The CDR3 reads CASSARANYGYTF. CDR3 bases: TGTGCCAGCAGCGCCAGGGCTAACTATGGCTACACCTTC.

The V call is TRBV5-1, the J call TRBJ2-7; TRBD2 aligns across 10 bases. This CDR3 comprises 15 residues. Unmatched junction bases numbered 5, after V lost 2 bases and J lost 3 bases. The germline CDR1 and CDR2 sequences are SGHRS and YFSETQ. CDR3 in DNA: TGCGCCAGCAGCTTTCTAGCGGGAGACGGCTACGAGCAGTACTTC. Protein product: CASSFLAGDGYEQYF.

The J gene is TRBJ1-2, the V gene TRBV11-3; D unclear. V lost 5 bases, J lost 6 bases, and 7 bases lay in between. This CDR3 region has 11 residues. The V gene's germline CDR1 is SGHNT and CDR2 YENEEA. The CDR3 is CASSGYHGYTF. CDR3 DNA: TGTGCCAGCAGCGGGTACCATGGCTACACCTTC.